The clone carrying this T cell receptor beta chain was observed many times. This entry comes from a study of T cell repertoires in cytomegalovirus infection. TCRdb reanalysed the reads using MiXCR and keeps one entry per CDR3 protein. The sample lists more than 400,000 distinct CDR3 sequences, about 26% occurring once. The clonotype originates from a human donor in good health (CMV status not recorded). Some clones in this sample may be carry-over from other donors' samples. The sequenced material came from PBMCs.

As DNA, the CDR3 is TGTGCCAGCATCCAGGGCGAGACCCAGTACTTC. Amino acids: CASIQGETQYF. The chain has TRBV6-2 or TRBV6-3 and TRBJ2-5; tentatively, D is TRBD1 (5 bases). V was pared by 7 bases and J by 5 bases, with 8 bases between. This CDR3 region has 11 residues. CDR1 MNHEY and CDR2 SVGEGT come from the germline V gene.